This is a list of T cell receptor beta chains from one sample in a study of cytomegalovirus exposure and HLA in healthy donors. The method was immunoSEQ multiplex PCR; TCRdb's version includes in-frame clones alone and lacks a portion of them. Of about 130,000 clones listed, under 12% were seen once; the top ten hold about 4.7%. The specimen sequenced was PBMCs. The receptors shown here come from a woman between 18 and 30 years old in good health and CMV-seropositive. Both conserved end residues are part of each CDR3. Each record gives: D gene, clone size, J gene, V gene, CDR3 protein, CDR3 DNA. A D gene is named only where the DNA matches it firmly. A clone size is listed for some rows: how often the clone was seen (once, few, many), or a class if it is expanded.

D gene: TRBD1
clone size: few
J gene: TRBJ1-1
V gene: TRBV5-1
CDR3 protein: CASSQEIGTANTEAFF
CDR3 DNA: TGCGCCAGCAGTCAGGAAATAGGGACAGCAAACACTGAAGCTTTCTTT

D gene: .
clone size: few
J gene: TRBJ2-7
V gene: TRBV28
CDR3 protein: CASKVGVSYEQYF
CDR3 DNA: TGTGCCAGCAAAGTAGGGGTGTCCTACGAGCAGTACTTC

D gene: .
clone size: few
J gene: TRBJ2-7
V gene: TRBV19
CDR3 protein: CASSPQGVNEQYF
CDR3 DNA: TGTGCCAGTAGTCCACAGGGAGTGAACGAGCAGTACTTC

D gene: .
clone size: .
J gene: TRBJ2-1
V gene: TRBV30
CDR3 protein: CAQGPAGGEQFF
CDR3 DNA: TGTGCCCAGGGGCCGGCTGGGGGTGAGCAGTTCTTC

D gene: .
clone size: .
J gene: TRBJ2-3
V gene: TRBV18
CDR3 protein: CASSPPLGSGYTDTQYF
CDR3 DNA: TGTGCCAGCTCACCACCGTTGGGTAGCGGATACACAGATACGCAGTATTTT

D gene: .
clone size: few
J gene: TRBJ2-4
V gene: TRBV15
CDR3 protein: CATSRDLAGKNIQYF
CDR3 DNA: TGTGCCACCAGCAGAGACCTAGCTGGGAAAAACATTCAGTACTTC

D gene: .
clone size: .
J gene: TRBJ2-6
V gene: TRBV30
CDR3 protein: CACFSGANVLTF
CDR3 DNA: TGTGCCTGCTTTTCTGGGGCCAACGTCCTGACTTTC

D gene: TRBD2
clone size: .
J gene: TRBJ2-3
V gene: TRBV6-1
CDR3 protein: CASSEAPSGSVWDTQYF
CDR3 DNA: TGTGCCAGCAGTGAAGCCCCTAGCGGGAGTGTGTGGGATACGCAGTATTTT

D gene: TRBD2
clone size: few
J gene: TRBJ2-7
V gene: TRBV6-5
CDR3 protein: CASSHSGGIHEQYF
CDR3 DNA: TGTGCCAGCAGCCACTCGGGAGGGATCCACGAGCAGTACTTC

D gene: .
clone size: .
J gene: TRBJ2-2
V gene: TRBV2
CDR3 protein: CASGQRSGELFF
CDR3 DNA: TGTGCCAGCGGCCAGAGGTCCGGGGAGCTGTTTTTT

D gene: TRBD2
clone size: .
J gene: TRBJ2-7
V gene: TRBV10-3
CDR3 protein: CAITPGGKNYEQYF
CDR3 DNA: TGTGCCATCACGCCGGGAGGCAAAAACTACGAGCAGTACTTC

D gene: TRBD1
clone size: .
J gene: TRBJ1-1
V gene: TRBV11-2
CDR3 protein: CASSDLQGIMNTEAFF
CDR3 DNA: TGTGCCAGCAGCGATTTACAGGGGATCATGAACACTGAAGCTTTCTTT

D gene: .
clone size: .
J gene: TRBJ2-1
V gene: TRBV9
CDR3 protein: CASSVDQGSNEQFF
CDR3 DNA: TGTGCCAGCAGCGTTGATCAGGGGAGCAATGAGCAGTTCTTC

D gene: TRBD2
clone size: .
J gene: TRBJ2-2
V gene: TRBV5-1
CDR3 protein: CASSLEAGVAGELFF
CDR3 DNA: TGCGCCAGCAGCTTGGAAGCGGGAGTCGCCGGGGAGCTGTTTTTT

D gene: TRBD1
clone size: .
J gene: TRBJ1-2
V gene: TRBV6-5
CDR3 protein: CASSYEDAGRGTGYTF
CDR3 DNA: TGTGCCAGCAGTTACGAGGATGCAGGCAGGGGGACCGGCTACACCTTC

D gene: TRBD1
clone size: few
J gene: TRBJ1-4
V gene: TRBV10-3
CDR3 protein: CAITGGTGGEKLFF
CDR3 DNA: TGTGCCATCACCGGGGGGACAGGGGGCGAAAAACTGTTTTTT

D gene: .
clone size: few
J gene: TRBJ1-1
V gene: TRBV27
CDR3 protein: CASSFPGGAEAFF
CDR3 DNA: TGTGCCAGCAGTTTCCCGGGGGGGGCTGAAGCTTTCTTT

D gene: TRBD2
clone size: few
J gene: TRBJ2-5
V gene: TRBV27
CDR3 protein: CASSSLMTSGSFVETQYF
CDR3 DNA: TGTGCCAGCAGTTCCTTAATGACTAGCGGGAGTTTCGTAGAGACCCAGTACTTC

D gene: TRBD1
clone size: few
J gene: TRBJ1-4
V gene: TRBV7-9
CDR3 protein: CASSSGQGGGEKLFF
CDR3 DNA: TGTGCCAGCAGCTCCGGACAGGGGGGGGGTGAAAAACTGTTTTTT

D gene: .
clone size: few
J gene: TRBJ1-5
V gene: TRBV6-1
CDR3 protein: CASRENQPQHF
CDR3 DNA: TGTGCCAGCAGAGAGAATCAGCCCCAGCATTTT

D gene: .
clone size: few
J gene: TRBJ1-1
V gene: TRBV5-5
CDR3 protein: CASSWSGGSEAFF
CDR3 DNA: TGTGCCAGCAGCTGGTCGGGAGGATCTGAAGCTTTCTTT

D gene: .
clone size: .
J gene: TRBJ2-5
V gene: TRBV18
CDR3 protein: CASSPQAGAETQYF
CDR3 DNA: TGTGCCAGCTCACCCCAAGCAGGTGCAGAGACCCAGTACTTC

D gene: .
clone size: few
J gene: TRBJ2-7
V gene: TRBV6-1
CDR3 protein: CASRTGSSYEQYF
CDR3 DNA: TGTGCCAGCAGAACAGGGAGCTCCTACGAGCAGTACTTC

D gene: .
clone size: few
J gene: TRBJ1-1
V gene: TRBV20-1
CDR3 protein: CSARIEKAFF
CDR3 DNA: TGCAGTGCTAGAATCGAGAAGGCTTTCTTT

D gene: .
clone size: .
J gene: TRBJ2-1
V gene: TRBV5-1
CDR3 protein: CASSLGLAHSYNEQFF
CDR3 DNA: TGCGCCAGCAGCTTGGGCCTAGCGCACTCCTACAATGAGCAGTTCTTC

D gene: .
clone size: few
J gene: TRBJ1-1
V gene: TRBV9
CDR3 protein: CASSVGLGLTDTEAFF
CDR3 DNA: TGTGCCAGCAGCGTAGGGTTGGGCTTAACCGACACTGAAGCTTTCTTT

D gene: .
clone size: few
J gene: TRBJ2-2
V gene: TRBV7-9
CDR3 protein: CASSKSTPNTGELFF
CDR3 DNA: TGTGCCAGCAGCAAATCCACACCGAACACCGGGGAGCTGTTTTTT

D gene: .
clone size: .
J gene: TRBJ2-1
V gene: TRBV18
CDR3 protein: CASSPRGDEQFF
CDR3 DNA: TGTGCCAGCTCCCCTAGAGGAGATGAGCAGTTCTTC

D gene: TRBD2
clone size: few
J gene: TRBJ2-7
V gene: TRBV5-4
CDR3 protein: CASSLGTSGNREQYF
CDR3 DNA: TGTGCCAGCAGCCTGGGGACTAGCGGGAACCGCGAGCAGTACTTC

D gene: .
clone size: .
J gene: TRBJ2-3
V gene: TRBV30
CDR3 protein: CAWSAPRDSRYTDTQYF
CDR3 DNA: TGTGCCTGGAGTGCTCCCCGGGACTCAAGGTACACAGATACGCAGTATTTT